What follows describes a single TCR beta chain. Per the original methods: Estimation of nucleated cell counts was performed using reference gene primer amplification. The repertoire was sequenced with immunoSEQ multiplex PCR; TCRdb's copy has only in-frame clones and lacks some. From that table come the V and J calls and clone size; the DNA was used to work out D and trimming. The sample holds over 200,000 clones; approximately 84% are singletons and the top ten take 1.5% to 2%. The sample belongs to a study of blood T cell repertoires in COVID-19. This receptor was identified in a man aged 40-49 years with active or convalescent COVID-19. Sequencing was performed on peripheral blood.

CDR3 sequence reads: CASSDRTGEVTDTQYF. CDR3 nucleotide sequence: TGTGCCAGCAGTGACAGGACTGGGGAGGTCACAGATACGCAGTATTTT. The rearrangement joins TRBV6-4 to TRBJ2-3, with D perhaps matching TRBD2 (6 bases). CDR3 size: 16 residues. Trimming cost V 2 bases and J 2 bases, with 14 bases left between them. The germline V gene has CDR1 MRHNA and CDR2 SNTAGT.